This is a list of T cell receptor beta chains from one sample in a study of T cells in Graves' hyperthyroidism and ophthalmopathy. One entry per CDR3 protein, called by TCRdb with MiXCR from the multiplex PCR reads. The sample records approximately 640,000 distinct CDR3 sequences, 17% being singletons. The sequenced sample consisted of blood. The source is a man aged 45-60 years with Graves' hyperthyroidism. CDR3s include the opening cysteine and the closing phenylalanine or tryptophan. Clone size, where shown, is once, few, many, or a class for clones that have expanded.

cdr3_length | j_call | v_call | clone_size | cdr3_aa
15 | TRBJ2-7 | TRBV13 | . | CASSLGRDWTTGQYF
15 | TRBJ2-5 | TRBV6-5 | . | CASSYGAVAQETQYF
15 | TRBJ2-3 | TRBV20-1 | . | CSARDFSGHTDTQYF
14 | TRBJ1-1 | TRBV12-5 | many | CASGLVPATGGAFF
12 | TRBJ1-1 | TRBV7-2 | many | CASSLIRTEAFF
15 | TRBJ2-2 | TRBV19 | few | CATLDTFLNTGELFF
16 | TRBJ1-4 | TRBV7-2 | once | CACSIGQGWTNEKLFF
14 | TRBJ2-7 | TRBV7-7 | many | CASSQDITSYEQYF
19 | TRBJ2-7 | TRBV4-1 | . | CASSPSKGGAGYLSYEQYF
13 | TRBJ1-6 | TRBV27 | many | CASSLSLRSPLHF
15 | TRBJ2-2 | TRBV3-1 | . | CASSQGSSSAGELFF
16 | TRBJ1-1 | TRBV19 | . | CASSMWGTDGNTEAFF
14 | TRBJ1-5 | TRBV24-1 | many | CATSPARVDQPQHF
18 | TRBJ2-1 | TRBV25-1 | . | CASSEYGGRSGRGNEQFF
14 | TRBJ1-4 | TRBV6-2/TRBV6-3 | . | CASSTHRGNEKLFF
14 | TRBJ2-5 | TRBV12-3/TRBV12-4 | many | CASTVGTGLETQYF
11 | TRBJ2-1 | TRBV7-6 | . | CASSTYSEQFF
20 | TRBJ1-5 | TRBV6-7 | few | CASSYGIWGLTRMSNQPQHF
14 | TRBJ1-1 | TRBV12-3/TRBV12-4 | . | CASSQGQPSTEAFF
12 | TRBJ2-3 | TRBV11-2 | many | CASSFAPDTQYF
13 | TRBJ2-1 | TRBV4-1 | . | CASSRPTRNEQFF
16 | TRBJ1-2 | TRBV29-1 | many | CSDFSVPRGPNYGYTF
18 | TRBJ2-5 | TRBV7-2 | few | CASSPNRDKAPYQETQYF
14 | TRBJ2-1 | TRBV27 | many | CASSLAGGLDEQFF
12 | TRBJ1-3 | TRBV30 | many | CAWSSIRNTIYF
14 | TRBJ2-1 | TRBV28 | . | CASAGGGVYNEQFF
15 | TRBJ2-1 | TRBV18 | many | CASSPGSSGLDEQFF
13 | TRBJ2-2 | TRBV7-3 | many | CASSLMHTGELFF